This TCR beta chain derives from a study of neurological immune-mediated disorders. cDNA synthesis was performed by 5'RACE with 10-nucleotide random UMIs. TCRdb redid the calling of the 5' RACE reads with MiXCR, one entry per CDR3 protein. The table shows fewer than 110,000 distinct CDR3 sequences, with approximately 10% occurring only once. This clonotype was seen repeatedly, ten times or more. V lost 3 bases to trimming and J lost 4 bases, with 12 bases between them. CDR1 is DFQATT, CDR2 SNEGSKA, per germline (reference sequence). There are 13 residues in the CDR3. Time point in this sample: longitudinal time-point 3.

The rearrangement joins TRBV20-1 to TRBJ1-1, with D maybe TRBD1 (5 bases). The sequencing input was PBMCs. The TCR sequence derives from a female donor with HTLV-1-associated myelopathy (HAM/TSP). The CDR3 coding sequence is TGCAGTGCTAGGGACCCGGGGGGCACTGAAGCTTTCTTT. It codes for CSARDPGGTEAFF.